Listed below are T cell receptor beta chains from one sample, sequenced in a study of T cell clonotyping in hematopoietic cell transplantation. This table comes from immunoSEQ multiplex PCR, and its TCRdb copy is limited to in-frame clones, with some not included. The sample shows some 49,000 clones, around 86% of them seen only once. This material consisted of peripheral blood mononuclear cells, taken before stem cell transplant. Source of these receptors: a man aged 55-75 years with biphenotypic leukemia. Some clones in this sample may be carry-over from other donors' samples. Each CDR3 is given with its conserved first and last residue. D genes are given only for firm matches. A row's size may be missing; if present it is once, few, many or a size class.

v_gene	j_gene	d_gene	abundance	CDR3aa	CDR3nt
TRBV2	TRBJ2-7	TRBD2	few	CASRVGAGLGEQYF	TGTGCCAGCAGAGTTGGTGCGGGACTAGGAGAGCAGTACTTC
TRBV6-1	TRBJ1-2	-	-	CASSIITLGNYGYTF	TGTGCCAGCAGTATTATTACCCTTGGGAACTATGGCTACACCTTC
TRBV30	TRBJ2-7	-	few	CAWSVRLADYEQYF	TGTGCCTGGAGTGTTCGGTTAGCGGACTACGAGCAGTACTTC
TRBV10-3	TRBJ1-1	TRBD1	-	CAISDRGSDTEAFF	TGTGCCATCAGTGACAGGGGGTCGGACACTGAAGCTTTCTTT
TRBV2	TRBJ1-1	-	-	CASSEGGLVEAFF	TGTGCCAGCAGTGAAGGGGGGCTGGTTGAAGCTTTCTTT
TRBV28	TRBJ2-7	TRBD1	-	CASSSRDRGLEQYF	TGTGCCAGCAGCAGCCGGGACAGGGGGCTTGAGCAGTACTTC
TRBV19	TRBJ1-5	-	-	CASSGGREIGQPQHF	TGTGCCAGTAGCGGGGGCAGGGAGATTGGGCAGCCCCAGCATTTT
TRBV9	TRBJ2-1	TRBD2	-	CASSVGAGGPHNEQFF	TGTGCCAGCAGCGTTGGCGCGGGAGGGCCTCACAATGAGCAGTTCTTC
TRBV6-5	TRBJ1-3	-	-	CASSYSERGSGNTIYF	TGTGCCAGCAGTTATTCGGAACGGGGCTCTGGAAACACCATATATTTT
TRBV30	TRBJ1-4	-	-	CAWNVGTNEKLFF	TGTGCCTGGAATGTAGGGACTAATGAAAAACTGTTTTTT
TRBV9	TRBJ2-3	-	-	CASSGLTDTQYF	TGTGCCAGCAGCGGACTTACAGATACGCAGTATTTT
TRBV28	TRBJ1-1	-	-	CASSFLGGARSTEAFF	TGTGCCAGCAGTTTTCTCGGGGGGGCTAGGAGCACTGAAGCTTTCTTT
TRBV5-6	TRBJ2-2	TRBD2	-	CASSLVGEGTGELFF	TGTGCCAGCAGCCTAGTAGGGGAGGGCACCGGGGAGCTGTTTTTT
TRBV9	TRBJ2-1	-	once	CASSVRLYPNNEQFF	TGTGCCAGCAGCGTAAGGTTGTACCCCAACAATGAGCAGTTCTTC
TRBV25-1	TRBJ2-7	-	-	CASSEYGASNEQYF	TGTGCCAGCAGTGAATATGGTGCTTCCAACGAGCAGTACTTC
TRBV7-6	TRBJ2-7	TRBD1	-	CASSSSRDRPYEQYF	TGTGCCAGCAGCTCCTCCCGGGACAGGCCCTACGAGCAGTACTTC
TRBV10-3	TRBJ2-7	-	-	CAASGRTDSYEQYF	TGTGCCGCCTCTGGTAGGACAGACTCCTACGAGCAGTACTTC
TRBV6-6	TRBJ1-1	-	-	CAISSVDTEAFF	TGTGCCATTTCGAGTGTGGACACTGAAGCTTTCTTT
TRBV11-3	TRBJ1-1	-	-	CASSLGGGGDVGEAFF	TGTGCCAGCAGCTTAGGCGGCGGGGGAGACGTGGGTGAAGCTTTCTTT
TRBV2	TRBJ1-2	-	-	CASSERRYYGYTF	TGTGCCAGCAGTGAAAGACGGTACTATGGCTACACCTTC
TRBV7-9	TRBJ2-7	-	-	CASSFDSDEQYF	TGTGCCAGCAGCTTCGATTCCGACGAGCAGTACTTC
TRBV20-1	TRBJ2-2	-	-	CSAARPGELFF	TGCAGTGCTGCACGCCCCGGGGAGCTGTTTTTT
TRBV6-1	TRBJ1-2	-	-	CASSESGRYGYTF	TGTGCCAGCAGTGAGTCAGGACGCTATGGCTACACCTTC
TRBV15	TRBJ2-1	TRBD2	-	CATSRGLAPNEQFF	TGTGCCACCAGCAGAGGACTAGCGCCTAATGAGCAGTTCTTC
TRBV10-3	TRBJ2-7	-	-	CAIRLGTKYEQYF	TGTGCCATCAGGCTAGGGACAAAGTACGAGCAGTACTTC
TRBV30	TRBJ1-1	TRBD1	once	CAWTQGAGVTEAFF	TGTGCCTGGACCCAGGGGGCAGGGGTCACTGAAGCTTTCTTT
TRBV11-3	TRBJ2-5	-	once	CASSLDGRPGETQYF	TGTGCCAGCAGCTTAGACGGACGTCCTGGGGAGACCCAGTACTTC